The sequence of this T cell receptor beta chain was determined in a study of radiation and T cells in renal cell carcinoma (dated by TCRdb to between 2020 and 2021). Study-level background: In total, roughly 52 samples, comprising 26 tumors and around 27 peripheral blood samples, were subjected to TCR beta sequencing. The last blood draw occurred 4 weeks after radiation, at the same time as nephrectomy. A total of 4 million to 5 million unique CDR3 nucleotide sequences, encoding roughly 3,000,000 unique CDR3 amino acid sequences, were found across all 55 or so samples.

Worth noting for this clone: The specificity of this receptor is unknown. Base qualities are not provided; no much larger clone lies one nucleotide away.

In the paper's terms, the time point label means: blood 4 weeks post-SBRT, at nephrectomy. The meaning of the sample's treatment or condition label: 15 Gy SBRT to primary tumor, nephrectomy 4 weeks later. The samples were obtained from a clinical trial, where primary renal cell carcinomas were treated with 15 Gy stereotactic body radiation therapy and then removed by nephrectomy 4 weeks afterward. To follow tumor-enriched clonotypes, peripheral blood was collected serially from radiation-treated patients at baseline and again at 2 weeks and 4 weeks after SBRT. Renal cell carcinoma with clear cell pathology was present in all patients. The QIAamp DNA Blood Mini Kit (Qiagen) was used to prepare genomic DNA for TCR sequencing. Only samples passing all quality control checks were included in the analyses. The immunoSEQ kit was used, according to the manufacturer's recommendations, to generate TCR beta libraries from genomic DNA. To prepare the libraries, a first multiplex PCR with proprietary primers was run, followed by a second PCR that added unique barcodes, and a bead cleanup was done after each round. A positive control reaction and a negative control reaction, both provided in the kit, were run with every batch of samples. The final libraries underwent checking on an Agilent 4200 TapeStation D1000 ScreenTape, volumetric pooling, and quantification by qPCR. Sequencing was performed on an Illumina NextSeq500 using a MidOutput 150-cycle cartridge, with 156 Read1 cycles, 15 Index1 cycles, and the kit custom primers. The pooled library was loaded at around 1 pM with about 18% PhiX control spiked in. As for how the authors treated the data: Vendor-processed data were analyzed in R, and a clonotype was defined as all T cells sharing the same CDR3 nucleotide sequence. In the clone abundance analyses, frequencies in each sample were normalized to that sample's 10,000 most abundant clones. Public T cell clones, which averaged fewer than five per sample, were removed prior to analysis. An abundance difference of at least 32-fold between compartments was the criterion for calling clonotypes tumor-enriched or baseline blood-enriched. A beta-binomial differential abundance model was used to identify clonotypes that were expanded or contracted between blood time points. Similarity between tumor and blood repertoires was quantified using the Baroni-Urbani and Buser coefficient, and groups were compared with two-tailed Wilcoxon tests in R. TCRdb re-hosts the immuneACCESS table, in-frame sequences only. Its copies lack some clones; in the studies checked, an unresolved V gene accounts for under half of them, and the cause for the rest is not known. The V and J calls and clone size were taken over from that table, and D and trimming were inferred from the DNA. The sample table records roughly 61,000 clones; over 65% of these occur just once. In total, the top ten clones hold around 7% of the sample.

On the study overall, not on this receptor specifically: Because the trial had a single-armed design, the trial could not examine how radiation dose or scheduling affected the TCR repertoire. In blood, the top tumor clonotypes increased from baseline to 2 weeks after radiation and then shrank by 4 weeks, which suggests a temporary expansion of tumor-resident clones. No pretreatment tumor biopsies were available, so the baseline intratumoral presence of clonotypes could not be determined. Blood repertoire dynamics were not followed beyond 4 weeks after treatment.

Its CDR3 holds 14 amino acids, cysteine through phenylalanine. CDR3 DNA is the only sequence kept; it has 42 bases, read in frame from the first base. V is cut by 0 bases and J by 4 bases, and the space between the germline ends is 9 bases. The germline V gene sets CDR1 to MGHRA and CDR2 to YSYEKL. Source: blood, taken from a patient whose treatment included radiotherapy and nephrectomy. The sequence was obtained from a man between 60 and 75 years old with renal cell carcinoma. The chain is made from TRBV4-1 and TRBJ1-1; the D gene is perhaps TRBD1, from 6 matching bases. The CDR3 reads as follows: CASSQDNRVTEAFF. The nucleotides are TGCGCCAGCAGCCAAGATAACAGGGTCACTGAAGCTTTCTTT.